Listed here are 9 T cell receptor beta chains from one sample, sequenced in a study of blood T cells in healthy people across ages. With a J-beta primer mix and a sample-barcoded 5' primer, a second PCR ran about 7 to 12 cycles. TCRdb recomputed calls from the 5' RACE reads with MiXCR, one row per CDR3 protein. The sample contains more than 650,000 distinct CDR3 sequences, about 20% of which appear only once. Sequenced material: blood. The receptor source for this set is a man between 65 and 85 years old in good health.

V is TRBV5-1 and J is TRBJ1-1; TRBD1 matches 7 bases. Germline CDR1 is SGHRS and CDR2 is YFSETQ. This CDR3 is 17 amino acids long. The V segment lost 1 base and the J segment 5 bases; nucleotides outside the gene matches: 14. The CDR3 DNA follows: TGCGCCAGCAGCTTGTTTCCAGGGACCAGGACAGGAACTGAAGCTTTCTTT. Amino acids: CASSLFPGTRTGTEAFF.

With respect to this clonotype: One junction end does not reproduce the germline sequence, and a read error may be involved. This chain uses TRBV20-1 with TRBJ2-1, with TRBD2 matching 12 bases. CDR1 is DFQATT, CDR2 SNEGSKA, per germline (reference sequence). The CDR3 sequence is 19 residues long. CDR3 sequence reads: CSTRGLELAGGNLHNEQFF. As DNA, the CDR3 is TGCAGTACTAGAGGACTGGAACTAGCGGGAGGAAATCTCCACAATGAGCAGTTCTTC.

The chain has TRBV25-1 and TRBJ1-1; D is uncertain. The CDR3 consists of 15 residues. The ends were cut back, 4 bases at V and 1 base at J, with 13 bases in the middle. CDR1 and CDR2 (germline): MGHDK, SYGVNS. CDR3 amino acids: CASSAPRRGNTEAFF. The CDR3 DNA is TGTGCCAGCAGTGCCCCCCGGCGGGGGAACACTGAAGCTTTCTTT.

CDR3 DNA sequence: TGTGCCAGCAGCCCCGGTACTAGTTCGGGTTGGAAGACCCAGTACTTC. Translation gives CASSPGTSSGWKTQYF. J is TRBJ2-5 and V is TRBV7-9, with D perhaps matching TRBD2 (5 bases). Germline assignment: CDR1 SEHNR and CDR2 FQNEAQ (reference sequence). Trimming left V 5 bases short and J 6 bases short, with 22 bases between. This CDR3 comprises 16 residues.

This clonotype was found a few times. The J gene is TRBJ2-5, the V gene TRBV7-6; D is ambiguous. Trimming stripped 1 base from V and 9 bases from J, with 12 bases between. Germline-derived CDR1 and CDR2 are SGHVS and FNYEAQ. The CDR3 loop spans 13 amino acids. CDR3 DNA: TGTGCCAGCAGCTTAGAGGTGGGAATGCCCCAGTACTTC. Amino acids: CASSLEVGMPQYF.

Only a few counts were recorded for this clonotype. This chain connects TRBV3-1 to TRBJ1-4, with unresolved D. This CDR3 spans 12 amino acids. Germline lookup yields CDR1 LGHDT and CDR2 YNNKEL (reference sequence). Trimming removed 7 bases from V and 8 bases from J, with 11 bases in between. CDR3: CASTTGVEKLFF. The CDR3 coding sequence is TGTGCCAGCACCACGGGAGTCGAAAAACTGTTTTTT.

In its sample, this clonotype was seen once. This rearrangement joins TRBV29-1 to TRBJ2-4; the D is unclear. Germline V gene data show CDR1 as SQVTM and CDR2 as ANQGSEA. The CDR3 covers 15 residues. Trimming left V 5 bases short and J 1 base short, with 15 bases between. The CDR3: CSVPDHFGAKNIQYF. In nucleotides, the CDR3 is TGCAGCGTTCCGGACCATTTCGGGGCCAAAAACATTCAGTACTTC.

This clonotype was seen just once. The junction and the germline gene differ at one end; a read error may be behind it. This sequence joins TRBV12-3 or TRBV12-4 and TRBJ2-3, with 15 bases that match TRBD2. This CDR3 is built from 17 residues. CDR3 residues: CASSSGPGLAGGDTEYF. DNA for the CDR3: TGTGCCAGCAGTTCAGGCCCGGGACTAGCGGGAGGAGATACGGAGTATTTT.

The genes are TRBV12-3 or TRBV12-4 and TRBJ1-6; D ambiguous. V lost 2 bases to trimming and J lost 9 bases, with 11 bases between them. The CDR3 is 14 amino acids. The CDR3 here is CASSLWGESSPLHF. The CDR3 DNA reads as TGTGCCAGCAGTTTATGGGGAGAAAGTTCACCCCTCCACTTT.